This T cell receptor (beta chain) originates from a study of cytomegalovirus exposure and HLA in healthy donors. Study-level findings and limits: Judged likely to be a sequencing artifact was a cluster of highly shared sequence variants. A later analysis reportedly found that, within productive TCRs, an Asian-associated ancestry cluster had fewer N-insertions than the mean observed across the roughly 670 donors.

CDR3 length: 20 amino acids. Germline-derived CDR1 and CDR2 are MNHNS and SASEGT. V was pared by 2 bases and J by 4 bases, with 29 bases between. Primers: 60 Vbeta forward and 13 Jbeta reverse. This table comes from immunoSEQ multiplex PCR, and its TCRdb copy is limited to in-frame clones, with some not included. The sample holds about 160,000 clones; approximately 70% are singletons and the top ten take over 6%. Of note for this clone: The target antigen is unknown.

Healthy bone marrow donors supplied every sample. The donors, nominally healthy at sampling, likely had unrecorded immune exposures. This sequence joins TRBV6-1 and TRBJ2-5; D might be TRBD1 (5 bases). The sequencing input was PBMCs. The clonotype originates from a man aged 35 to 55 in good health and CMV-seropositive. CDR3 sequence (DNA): TGTGCCAGCAGTGAATGGTTCGGCAGAAGCAGCCAAAATAGGGGAGAGACCCAGTACTTC. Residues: CASSEWFGRSSQNRGETQYF.